These 2 T cell receptor beta chains originate from one sample sequenced in a study of blood T cell repertoires in COVID-19. Sequencing used immunoSEQ multiplex PCR; TCRdb keeps in-frame clones, though not all of them. The table has about 50,000 clones, about 85% seen once. Material: peripheral blood. These receptors originate from a man aged 55 to 70 with acute or convalescent COVID-19.

The V gene is TRBV4-1, the J gene TRBJ2-1; possible D gene TRBD2, 5 bases. Trimming left V 1 base short and J 10 bases short, with 8 bases between. The CDR3 totals 12 residues. Looked up from germline, CDR1 is MGHRA and CDR2 is YSYEKL. The CDR3 region is CASSQASREQFF. Written as DNA, the CDR3 is TGCGCCAGCAGCCAAGCTAGCCGAGAGCAGTTCTTC.

This clone was detected once. V and J are TRBV4-1 and TRBJ2-1; TRBD2 matches 8 bases. This CDR3 spans 15 amino acids. Germline-derived CDR1 and CDR2 are MGHRA and YSYEKL. The trim removed 0 bases at V and 6 bases at J, leaving 4 bases unmatched. In nucleotides, the CDR3 is TGCGCCAGCAGCCAAGAGGGCGGGAGGATCAATGAGCAGTTCTTC. Its protein is CASSQEGGRINEQFF.